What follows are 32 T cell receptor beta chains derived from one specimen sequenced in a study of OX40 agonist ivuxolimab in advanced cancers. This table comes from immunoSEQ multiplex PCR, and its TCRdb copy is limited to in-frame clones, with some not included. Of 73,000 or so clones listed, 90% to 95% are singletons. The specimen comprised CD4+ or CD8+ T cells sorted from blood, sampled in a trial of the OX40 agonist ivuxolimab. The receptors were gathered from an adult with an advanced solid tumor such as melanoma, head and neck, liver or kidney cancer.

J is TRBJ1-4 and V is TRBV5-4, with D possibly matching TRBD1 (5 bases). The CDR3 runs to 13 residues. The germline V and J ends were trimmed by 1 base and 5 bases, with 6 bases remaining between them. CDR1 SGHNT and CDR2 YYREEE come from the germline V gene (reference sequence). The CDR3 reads CASSLRQNEKLFF. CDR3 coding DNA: TGTGCCAGCAGCTTGAGACAGAATGAAAAACTGTTTTTT.

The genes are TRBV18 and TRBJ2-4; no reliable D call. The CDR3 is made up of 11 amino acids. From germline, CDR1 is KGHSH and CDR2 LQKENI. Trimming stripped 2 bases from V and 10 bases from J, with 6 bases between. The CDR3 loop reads CASSPDRIQYF. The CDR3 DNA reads TGTGCCAGCTCACCAGATCGGATTCAGTACTTC.

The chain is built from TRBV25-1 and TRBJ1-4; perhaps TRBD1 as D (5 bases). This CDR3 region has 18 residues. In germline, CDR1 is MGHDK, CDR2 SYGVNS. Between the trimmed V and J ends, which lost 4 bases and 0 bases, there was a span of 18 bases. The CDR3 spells CASSGIGELISTNEKLFF. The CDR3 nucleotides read TGTGCCAGCAGTGGGATAGGGGAACTAATATCAACTAATGAAAAACTGTTTTTT.

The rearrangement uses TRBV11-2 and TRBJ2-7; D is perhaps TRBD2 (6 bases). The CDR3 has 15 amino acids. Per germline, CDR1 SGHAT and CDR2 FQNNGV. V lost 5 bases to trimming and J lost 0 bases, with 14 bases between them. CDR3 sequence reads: CASSPGTSTSYEQYF. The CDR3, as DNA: TGTGCCAGCAGCCCCGGGACTTCCACCTCCTACGAGCAGTACTTC.

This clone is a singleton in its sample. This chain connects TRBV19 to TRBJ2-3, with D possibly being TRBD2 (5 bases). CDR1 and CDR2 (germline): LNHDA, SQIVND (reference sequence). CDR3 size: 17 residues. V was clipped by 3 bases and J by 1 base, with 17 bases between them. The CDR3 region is CASSMGHTSVGTDTQYF. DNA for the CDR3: TGTGCCAGTAGTATGGGCCATACTAGTGTGGGCACAGATACGCAGTATTTT.

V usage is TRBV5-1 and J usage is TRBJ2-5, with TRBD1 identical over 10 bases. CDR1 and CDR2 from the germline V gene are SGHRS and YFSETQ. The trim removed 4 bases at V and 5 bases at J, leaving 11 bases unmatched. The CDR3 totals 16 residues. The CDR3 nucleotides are TGCGCCAGCAGCAATGGACAGGGGGGTTTTGTGGAGACCCAGTACTTC. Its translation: CASSNGQGGFVETQYF.

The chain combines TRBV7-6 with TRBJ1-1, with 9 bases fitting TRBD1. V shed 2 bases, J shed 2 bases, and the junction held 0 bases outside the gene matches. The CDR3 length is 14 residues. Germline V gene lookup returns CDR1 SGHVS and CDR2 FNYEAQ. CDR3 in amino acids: CASSLTGGNTEAFF. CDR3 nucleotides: TGTGCCAGCAGCTTAACAGGGGGCAACACTGAAGCTTTCTTT.

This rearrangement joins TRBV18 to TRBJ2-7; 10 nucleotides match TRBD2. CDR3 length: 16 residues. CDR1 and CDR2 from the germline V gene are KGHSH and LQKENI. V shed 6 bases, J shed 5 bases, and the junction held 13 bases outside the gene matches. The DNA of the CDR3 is TGTGCCAGCTCGGAGAGTATAGCGGGAGGAGGGAACGAGCAGTACTTC. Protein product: CASSESIAGGGNEQYF.

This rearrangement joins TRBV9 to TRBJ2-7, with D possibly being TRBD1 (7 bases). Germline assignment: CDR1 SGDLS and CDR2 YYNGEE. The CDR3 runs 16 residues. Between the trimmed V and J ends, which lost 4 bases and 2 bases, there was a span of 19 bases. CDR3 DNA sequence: TGTGCCAGCAGCCCAAGGCGGGACAGCGAACCCTACGAGCAGTACTTC. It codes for CASSPRRDSEPYEQYF.

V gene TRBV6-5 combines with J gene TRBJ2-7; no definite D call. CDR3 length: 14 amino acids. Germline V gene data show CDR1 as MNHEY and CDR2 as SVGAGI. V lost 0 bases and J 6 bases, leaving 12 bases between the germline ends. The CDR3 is CASSYSSTSAEQYF. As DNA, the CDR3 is TGTGCCAGCAGTTACTCTTCCACCTCGGCCGAGCAGTACTTC.

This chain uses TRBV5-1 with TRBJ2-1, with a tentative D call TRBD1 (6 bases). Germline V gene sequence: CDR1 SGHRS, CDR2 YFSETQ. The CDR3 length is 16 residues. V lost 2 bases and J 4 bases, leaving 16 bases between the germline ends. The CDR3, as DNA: TGCGCCAGCAGCTTCCTCAGACAGGCCGTATACAATGAGCAGTTCTTC. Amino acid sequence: CASSFLRQAVYNEQFF.

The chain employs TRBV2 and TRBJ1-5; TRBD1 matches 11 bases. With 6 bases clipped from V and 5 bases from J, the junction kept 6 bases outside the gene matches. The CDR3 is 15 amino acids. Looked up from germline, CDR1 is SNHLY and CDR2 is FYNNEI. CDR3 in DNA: TGTGCCAGCAGACACCGGGACAGGGGGGATCAGCCCCAGCATTTT. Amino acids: CASRHRDRGDQPQHF.

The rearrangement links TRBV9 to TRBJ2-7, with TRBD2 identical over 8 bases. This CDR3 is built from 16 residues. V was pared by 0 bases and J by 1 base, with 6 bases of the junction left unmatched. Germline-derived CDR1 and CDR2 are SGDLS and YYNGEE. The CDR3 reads CASSVGGSGVSYEQYF. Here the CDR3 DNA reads TGTGCCAGCAGCGTAGGTGGTAGCGGGGTTTCCTACGAGCAGTACTTC.

The CDR3 region is CASTETTRDRGGYTF. CDR3 bases: TGTGCCAGTACCGAAACCACCAGGGACCGCGGTGGCTACACCTTC. The chain combines TRBV19 with TRBJ1-2, with D possibly matching TRBD1 (5 bases). Trimming took off 7 bases at V and 7 bases at J, with 22 bases between the two ends. The germline V gene encodes CDR1 LNHDA and CDR2 SQIVND (reference sequence). The CDR3 contains 15 residues.

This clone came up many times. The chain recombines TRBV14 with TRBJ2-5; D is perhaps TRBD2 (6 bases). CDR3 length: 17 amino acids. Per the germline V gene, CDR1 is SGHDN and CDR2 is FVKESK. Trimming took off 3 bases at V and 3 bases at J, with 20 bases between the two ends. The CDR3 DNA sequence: TGTGCCAGCAGCCACCCCTGGGGGACTCAGAAAAAAGAGACCCAGTACTTC. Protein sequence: CASSHPWGTQKKETQYF. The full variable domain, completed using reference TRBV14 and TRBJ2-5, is EAGVTQFPSHSVIEKGQTVTLRCDPISGHDNLYWYRRVMGKEIKFLLHFVKESKQDESGMPNNRFLAERTGGTYSTLKVQPAELEDSGVYFCASSHPWGTQKKETQYFGPGTRLLVL.

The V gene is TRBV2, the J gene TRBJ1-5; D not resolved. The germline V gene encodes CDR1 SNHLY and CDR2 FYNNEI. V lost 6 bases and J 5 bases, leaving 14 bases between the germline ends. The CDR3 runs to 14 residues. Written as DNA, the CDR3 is TGTGCCAGCAGGAGACTCTTAGGATATCAGCCCCAGCATTTT. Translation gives CASRRLLGYQPQHF.

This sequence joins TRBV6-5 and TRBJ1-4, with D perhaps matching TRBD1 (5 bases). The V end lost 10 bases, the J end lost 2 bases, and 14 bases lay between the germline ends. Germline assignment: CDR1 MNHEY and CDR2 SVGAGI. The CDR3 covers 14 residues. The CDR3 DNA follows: TGTGCCACTCGTCAGGGTTGGACTAATGAAAAACTGTTTTTT. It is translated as CATRQGWTNEKLFF.

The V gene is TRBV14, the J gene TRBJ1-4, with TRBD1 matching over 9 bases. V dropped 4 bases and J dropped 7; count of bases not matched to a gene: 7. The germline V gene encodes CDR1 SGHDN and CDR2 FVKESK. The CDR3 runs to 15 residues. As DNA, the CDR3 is TGTGCCAGCAGCCCCCGGACAGGGGTGAGTGAAAAACTGTTTTTT. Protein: CASSPRTGVSEKLFF.

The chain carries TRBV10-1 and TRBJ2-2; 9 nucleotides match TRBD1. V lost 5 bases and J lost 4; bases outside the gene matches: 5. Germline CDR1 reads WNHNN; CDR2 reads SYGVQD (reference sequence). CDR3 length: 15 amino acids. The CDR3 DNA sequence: TGCGCCAGCAGTTCCGGGACAGGGATCACCGGGGAGCTGTTTTTT. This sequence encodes CASSSGTGITGELFF.

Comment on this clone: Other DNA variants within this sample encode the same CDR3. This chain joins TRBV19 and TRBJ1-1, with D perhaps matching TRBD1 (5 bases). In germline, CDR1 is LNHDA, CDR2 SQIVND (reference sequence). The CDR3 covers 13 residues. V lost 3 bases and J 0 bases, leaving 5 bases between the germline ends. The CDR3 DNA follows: TGTGCCAGTAGTATCAGGGTGAACACTGAAGCTTTCTTT. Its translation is CASSIRVNTEAFF.

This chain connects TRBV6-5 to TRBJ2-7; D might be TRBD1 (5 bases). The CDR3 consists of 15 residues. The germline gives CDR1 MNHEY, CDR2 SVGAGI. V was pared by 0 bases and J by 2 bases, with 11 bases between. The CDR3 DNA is TGTGCCAGCAGTTACTCGGGGCGGCAGACCTACGAGCAGTACTTC. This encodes CASSYSGRQTYEQYF.

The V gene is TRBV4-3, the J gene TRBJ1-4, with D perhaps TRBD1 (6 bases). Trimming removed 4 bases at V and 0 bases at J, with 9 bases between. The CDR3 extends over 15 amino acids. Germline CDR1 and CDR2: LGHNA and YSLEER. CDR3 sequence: CASSLQGTTNEKLFF. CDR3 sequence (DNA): TGCGCCAGCAGCCTCCAGGGGACAACTAATGAAAAACTGTTTTTT.

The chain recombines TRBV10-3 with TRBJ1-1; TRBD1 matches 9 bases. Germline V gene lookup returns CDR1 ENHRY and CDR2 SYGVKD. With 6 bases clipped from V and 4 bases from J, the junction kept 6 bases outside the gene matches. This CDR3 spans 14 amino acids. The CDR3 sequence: CAIRGQGRSTEAFF. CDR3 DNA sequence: TGTGCCATCAGGGGACAGGGACGGAGCACTGAAGCTTTCTTT.

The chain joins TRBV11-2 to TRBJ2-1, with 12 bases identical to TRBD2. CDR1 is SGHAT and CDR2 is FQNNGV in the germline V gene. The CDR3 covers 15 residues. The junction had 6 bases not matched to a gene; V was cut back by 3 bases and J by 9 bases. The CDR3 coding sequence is TGTGCCAGCAGCTTGGGTCTAGCGGGAGGGGTTGAGCAGTTCTTC. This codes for CASSLGLAGGVEQFF.

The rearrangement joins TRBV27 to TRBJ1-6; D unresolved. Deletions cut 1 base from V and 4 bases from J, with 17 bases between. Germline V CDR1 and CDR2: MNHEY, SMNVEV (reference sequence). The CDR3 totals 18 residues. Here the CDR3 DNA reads TGTGCCAGCAGTTTATACGAAATTGACACTTTATATAATTCACCCCTCCACTTT. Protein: CASSLYEIDTLYNSPLHF.

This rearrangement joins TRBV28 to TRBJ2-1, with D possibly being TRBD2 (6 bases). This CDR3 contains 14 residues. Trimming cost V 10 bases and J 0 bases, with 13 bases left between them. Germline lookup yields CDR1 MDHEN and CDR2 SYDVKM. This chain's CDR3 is CATRTTSSYNEQFF. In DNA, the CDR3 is TGTGCCACCAGGACTACGAGCTCCTACAATGAGCAGTTCTTC.

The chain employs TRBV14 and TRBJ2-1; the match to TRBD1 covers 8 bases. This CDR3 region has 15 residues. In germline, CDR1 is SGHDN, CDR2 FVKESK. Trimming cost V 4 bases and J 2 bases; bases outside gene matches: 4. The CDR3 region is CASSPGQGTYNEQFF. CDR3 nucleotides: TGTGCCAGCAGCCCCGGACAGGGTACCTACAATGAGCAGTTCTTC. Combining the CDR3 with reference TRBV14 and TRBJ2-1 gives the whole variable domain EAGVTQFPSHSVIEKGQTVTLRCDPISGHDNLYWYRRVMGKEIKFLLHFVKESKQDESGMPNNRFLAERTGGTYSTLKVQPAELEDSGVYFCASSPGQGTYNEQFFGPGTRLTVL.

CDR3 sequence (DNA): TGTGCCAGCAGCTTACATACCCTATGGGAACGCACAGATACGCAGTATTTT. It specifies CASSLHTLWERTDTQYF. J is TRBJ2-3 and V is TRBV11-2; D not certain. With 2 bases removed from V and 1 base from J, the gap between germline ends came to 16 bases. The length of the CDR3 is 17 residues. Germline V gene data show CDR1 as SGHAT and CDR2 as FQNNGV.

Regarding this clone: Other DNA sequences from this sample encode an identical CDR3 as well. CDR3 bases: TGTGCCAGTAGTCCTCGGACTAGCACAGATACGCAGTATTTT. Its protein is CASSPRTSTDTQYF. V gene TRBV19 combines with J gene TRBJ2-3, with D perhaps matching TRBD2 (5 bases). CDR1 and CDR2 from the germline V gene are LNHDA and SQIVND (reference sequence). The germline V and J ends were trimmed by 5 bases and 0 bases, with 9 bases remaining between them. This CDR3 spans 14 amino acids.

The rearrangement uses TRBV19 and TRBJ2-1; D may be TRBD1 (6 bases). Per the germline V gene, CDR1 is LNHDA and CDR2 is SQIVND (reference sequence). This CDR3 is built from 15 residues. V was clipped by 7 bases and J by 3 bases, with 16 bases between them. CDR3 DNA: TGTGCCAGTAAACAACAGGGATTCCTCTACAATGAGCAGTTCTTC. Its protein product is CASKQQGFLYNEQFF.

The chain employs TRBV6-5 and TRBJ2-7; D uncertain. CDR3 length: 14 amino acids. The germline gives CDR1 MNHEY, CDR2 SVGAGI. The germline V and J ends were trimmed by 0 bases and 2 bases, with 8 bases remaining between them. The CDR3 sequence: CASSYSGAAYEQYF. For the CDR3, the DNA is TGTGCCAGCAGTTACTCGGGTGCTGCCTACGAGCAGTACTTC.

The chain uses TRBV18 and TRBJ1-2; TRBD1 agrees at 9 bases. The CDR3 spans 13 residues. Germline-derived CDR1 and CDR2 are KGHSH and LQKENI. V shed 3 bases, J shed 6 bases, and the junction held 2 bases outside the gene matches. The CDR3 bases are TGTGCCAGCTCACCCAGGACAGGGGATGGCTACACCTTC. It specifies CASSPRTGDGYTF.